Shown below are 31 T cell receptor beta chains from a single sample sequenced in a study of T cells in Graves' hyperthyroidism and ophthalmopathy (dated by TCRdb to about 2019). The method behind the library was multiplex PCR. Sequencing used an Illumina HiSeq 2000. The TCR beta CDR3 regions were amplified from RNA transcripts. For the first round of RT-PCR on the TCR CDR3, the HTBI primer set was used together with the Qiagen OneStep RT-PCR kit. TCRdb handled the public reads itself, with Q25 trimming in fastp and clone calling in MiXCR, and kept productive beta chains. Rows with one shared CDR3 protein collapse into an entry with the most common genes and DNA. For this sample the table gives more than 600,000 distinct CDR3 sequences, of which 16% were detected only once. Clones ranked in the top ten supply around 7.7% of the sample. The sample taken for sequencing was blood. These receptors all come from a man aged 18 to 30 with Graves' hyperthyroidism.

The chain has TRBV11-3 and TRBJ2-3; D possibly uses TRBD1 or TRBD2 (5 bases each). V lost 3 bases and J 0 bases, leaving 13 bases between the germline ends. CDR3 length: 16 residues. CDR1 and CDR2 (germline): SGHNT, YENEEA. CDR3 in amino acids: CASSFPKGPSTDTQYF. DNA of the CDR3: TGTGCCAGCAGCTTTCCGAAGGGACCTAGCACAGATACGCAGTATTTT. Looking up the rest from reference TRBV11-3 and TRBJ2-3 gives the full variable domain: EAGVVQSPRYKIIEKKQPVAFWCNPISGHNTLYWYLQNLGQGPELLIRYENEEAVDDSQLPKDRFSAERLKGVDSTLKIQPAELGDSAVYLCASSFPKGPSTDTQYFGPGTRLTVL.

As to this clonotype: Since a much larger clone is just one base distant, this may be a read error. The chain carries TRBV2 and TRBJ2-5, with D unclear. The CDR3 has 14 amino acids. Per the germline V gene, CDR1 is SNHLY and CDR2 is FYNNEI. In DNA form, the CDR3 reads TGTGCCAGCAGTGAAATGACCACACAAGAGGCCCAGTACTTC. Translated, it gives CASSEMTTQEAQYF.

This clonotype has a count of ten or more. The chain links TRBV7-2 to TRBJ2-6; 14 bases align to TRBD2. Germline V gene sequence: CDR1 SGHTA, CDR2 FQGNSA. Trimming removed 5 bases from V and 0 bases from J; junction bases left unmatched: 3. CDR3 size: 18 residues. CDR3 protein: CASSLGTSGSSGANVLTF. DNA of the CDR3: TGTGCCAGCAGCCTAGGGACTAGCGGGAGCTCTGGGGCCAACGTCCTGACTTTC. The complete variable domain, with remaining parts taken from reference TRBV7-2 and TRBJ2-6, reads GAGVSQSPSNKVTEKGKDVELRCDPISGHTALYWYRQSLGQGLEFLIYFQGNSAPDKSGLPSDRFSAERTGGSVSTLTIQRTQQEDSAVYLCASSLGTSGSSGANVLTFGAGSRLTVL.

This clonotype appeared a few times. The chain couples TRBV3-1 to TRBJ1-2; D is unresolved. Germline CDR1 LGHDT, CDR2 YNNKEL (reference sequence). This CDR3 spans 13 amino acids. The ends were cut back, 2 bases at V and 6 bases at J, with 10 bases in the middle. CDR3 residues: CASSQYLRDGYTF. CDR3 bases: TGTGCCAGCAGCCAATACTTGAGGGATGGCTACACCTTC.

The rearrangement uses TRBV19 and TRBJ2-5; weak D call: TRBD2 (5 bases). In germline, CDR1 is LNHDA, CDR2 SQIVND (reference sequence). The CDR3 length is 13 residues. Trimming cost V 9 bases and J 4 bases, with 15 bases left between them. DNA for the CDR3: TGTGCCAGCTCCAATGGACTGTTAGAGACCCAGTACTTC. This gives the protein CASSNGLLETQYF.

This clonotype has a count of ten or more. The V gene is TRBV30, the J gene TRBJ2-1; D unclear. The germline CDR1 and CDR2 sequences are GTSNPN and SVGIG (reference sequence). The CDR3 extends over 11 amino acids. V was pared by 1 base and J by 10 bases, with 8 bases between. The CDR3 DNA is TGTGCCTGGAGTGGAGTCACCGAGCAGTTCTTC. Amino acid sequence: CAWSGVTEQFF.

The sample holds many counts of this clonotype. The gene calls are TRBV12-3 or TRBV12-4 and TRBJ1-5; unclear D gene. There are 14 residues in the CDR3. Trimming shortened V by 1 base and J by 6 bases, and 10 bases separated the two germline ends. The CDR3 region is CASSLVGDAQPQHF. The CDR3, as DNA: TGTGCCAGCAGTTTAGTGGGCGACGCTCAGCCCCAGCATTTT.

This clonotype was seen many times. The CDR3 region is CASTHRAGDTQYF. DNA for the CDR3: TGTGCCAGCACCCACCGAGCGGGAGATACGCAGTATTTT. The chain uses TRBV28 and TRBJ2-3; a possible D gene is TRBD2 (6 bases). Trimming removed 7 bases at V and 5 bases at J, with 13 bases between. The CDR3 sequence is 13 residues long. Looked up from germline, CDR1 is MDHEN and CDR2 is SYDVKM.

A few counts support this clonotype. This chain links TRBV6-2 or TRBV6-3 with TRBJ1-1; a possible D gene is TRBD1 (6 bases). This CDR3 has 13 residues. Germline V gene sequence: CDR1 MNHEY, CDR2 SVGEGT. Deletions cut 1 base from V and 6 bases from J, with 9 bases between. The CDR3 here is CASSYLGASEAFF. DNA of the CDR3: TGTGCCAGCAGTTACTTGGGGGCCTCTGAAGCTTTCTTT.

The V gene is TRBV4-1, the J gene TRBJ1-5; 10 nucleotides line up with TRBD1. J lost 5 bases, V lost 0 bases, and 1 base had no gene match. This CDR3 region has 15 residues. Per the germline V gene, CDR1 is MGHRA and CDR2 is YSYEKL. The CDR3 bases are TGCGCCAGCAGCCAAGACGACAGGGGGCATCAGCCCCAGCATTTT. It translates to CASSQDDRGHQPQHF.

This clonotype was counted many times. The genes are TRBV7-8 and TRBJ2-5; D ambiguous. This CDR3 region has 14 residues. Germline CDR1 SGHVS, CDR2 FQNEAQ. V lost 1 base and J 4 bases, leaving 10 bases between the germline ends. The CDR3: CASSLEGMGETQYF. In nucleotides, the CDR3 is TGTGCCAGCAGCTTAGAGGGTATGGGAGAGACCCAGTACTTC.

This clonotype showed up just a few times. This chain joins TRBV20-1 and TRBJ2-3; 10 bases match TRBD2. The CDR3 is 15 residues long. Unmatched junction bases numbered 11, after V lost 0 bases and J lost 11 bases. Germline CDR1 reads DFQATT; CDR2 reads SNEGSKA (reference sequence). This CDR3 is CSARDAGTSAGGQYF. The CDR3 DNA reads TGCAGTGCTAGAGATGCAGGGACTAGCGCTGGGGGGCAGTATTTT.

The CDR3 is CSARDKSIASNQPQHF. CDR3 in DNA: TGCAGTGCTAGAGATAAATCCATCGCAAGCAATCAGCCCCAGCATTTT. The chain links TRBV20-1 to TRBJ1-5; no clear D gene. Trimming took off 0 bases at V and 1 base at J, with 13 bases between the two ends. Germline CDR1 DFQATT, CDR2 SNEGSKA (reference sequence). There are 16 residues in the CDR3.

The chain carries TRBV7-9 and TRBJ2-7; D is unclear. Deletions cut 5 bases from V and 5 bases from J, with 10 bases between. This CDR3 is 12 amino acids long. Germline V gene sequence: CDR1 SEHNR, CDR2 FQNEAQ (reference sequence). The CDR3 loop is CASSLSEDEQYF. The CDR3 region has the DNA TGTGCCAGCAGCCTGAGCGAGGACGAGCAGTACTTC. Complete variable domain (other parts from reference TRBV7-9 and TRBJ2-7): DTGVSQNPRHKITKRGQNVTFRCDPISEHNRLYWYRQTLGQGPEFLTYFQNEAQLEKSRLLSDRFSAERPKGSFSTLEIQRTEQGDSAMYLCASSLSEDEQYFGPGTRLTVT.

At least ten counts were recorded for this clonotype. The rearrangement uses TRBV6-1 and TRBJ2-1, with 13 positions matching TRBD2. The CDR3 totals 14 residues. Germline V gene data show CDR1 as MNHNS and CDR2 as SASEGT. The V and J ends lost 6 bases and 9 bases, in that order; junction bases with no gene match: 5. CDR3 sequence reads: CASRGLAGAIEQFF. The CDR3 bases are TGTGCCAGCAGAGGACTAGCGGGAGCTATTGAGCAGTTCTTC.

This clonotype was observed at least ten times. The chain combines TRBV2 with TRBJ1-5; D might be TRBD1 (5 bases). The CDR3 extends over 13 amino acids. CDR1 and CDR2 from the germline V gene are SNHLY and FYNNEI. Deletions cut 3 bases from V and 7 bases from J, with 10 bases between. This CDR3 reads CASSERRDQPQHF. The DNA of the CDR3 is TGTGCCAGCAGTGAGAGGAGGGACCAGCCCCAGCATTTT. Full variable domain (remainder filled in from reference TRBV2 and TRBJ1-5): EPEVTQTPSHQVTQMGQEVILRCVPISNHLYFYWYRQILGQKVEFLVSFYNNEISEKSEIFDDQFSVERPDGSNFTLKIRSTKLEDSAMYFCASSERRDQPQHFGDGTRLSIL.

This clonotype has just a few counts. CDR3 in amino acids: CASSERGQGTGELFF. The CDR3 region has the DNA TGTGCCAGCAGTGAAAGGGGGCAAGGAACCGGGGAGCTGTTTTTT. The chain joins TRBV2 to TRBJ2-2; 7 bases are shared with TRBD1. The CDR3 covers 15 residues. CDR1 is SNHLY, CDR2 FYNNEI, per germline. With V trimmed by 2 bases and J by 5 bases, 5 bases remained unmatched.

J is TRBJ2-1 and V is TRBV7-8, with 8 bases that match TRBD2. Germline CDR1 and CDR2: SGHVS and FQNEAQ. The CDR3 covers 15 residues. The junction had 8 bases not matched to a gene; V was cut back by 2 bases and J by 8 bases. The CDR3 is CASSLLGGALYEQFF. The CDR3 DNA follows: TGTGCCAGCAGCTTACTCGGGGGGGCGTTGTATGAGCAGTTCTTC. Looking up the rest from reference TRBV7-8 and TRBJ2-1 gives the full variable domain: GAGVSQSPRYKVAKRGQDVALRCDPISGHVSLFWYQQALGQGPEFLTYFQNEAQLDKSGLPSDRFFAERPEGSVSTLKIQRTQQEDSAVYLCASSLLGGALYEQFFGPGTRLTVL.

This clonotype was picked up many times. The rearrangement joins TRBV20-1 to TRBJ1-5, with TRBD1 identical over 8 bases. CDR3 size: 15 residues. Germline CDR1 reads DFQATT; CDR2 reads SNEGSKA (reference sequence). The ends lost 0 bases at V and 7 bases at J; junction bases unmatched: 8. The CDR3 DNA reads as TGCAGTGCTAGAGAGCCAACAGGGGGGGAACAGCCCCAGCATTTT. This encodes CSAREPTGGEQPQHF.

At least ten counts were recorded for this clonotype. The chain recombines TRBV2 with TRBJ1-5; D is unresolved. With 8 bases removed from V and 7 bases from J, the gap between germline ends came to 15 bases. The CDR3 loop spans 13 amino acids. CDR1 and CDR2 (germline): SNHLY, FYNNEI. Here the CDR3 reads CASRGPGSQPQHF. CDR3 nucleotide sequence: TGTGCCAGCCGTGGGCCAGGAAGCCAGCCCCAGCATTTT.

This chain uses TRBV5-1 with TRBJ2-7; TRBD1 is a possible D gene (6 bases). The V gene lost 4 bases and the J gene lost 8 bases, with 19 bases spanning the gap. Germline V CDR1 and CDR2: SGHRS, YFSETQ. The CDR3 loop spans 14 amino acids. The CDR3 bases are TGCGCCAGCAGCCCCGAGGGGGACGCCTCTAAGCAGTACTTC. It translates to CASSPEGDASKQYF.

This clonotype was seen repeatedly, ten times or more. The V and J genes are TRBV28 and TRBJ2-6; D might be TRBD1 (6 bases). V lost 3 bases to trimming and J lost 2 bases, with 14 bases between them. CDR1 is MDHEN and CDR2 is SYDVKM in the germline V gene. CDR3 size: 17 residues. The CDR3 spells CASSFVGAGTGANVLTF. CDR3 in DNA: TGTGCCAGCAGTTTTGTGGGGGCCGGGACTGGGGCCAACGTCCTGACTTTC.

As regards this clonotype: Since a much larger clone is just one base distant, this may be a read error. The chain couples TRBV28 to TRBJ2-7, with 8 bases identical to TRBD2. Trimming at V came to 6 bases and at J to 4 bases, leaving 11 bases not matched to a gene. Germline V gene sequence: CDR1 MDHEN, CDR2 SYDVKM. The CDR3 has 15 residues. The DNA of the CDR3 is TGTGCCAGCAGCGGGGGGGGGGGCCAAGTTTACGAGCAGTACTTC. The encoded protein is CASSGGGGQVYEQYF.

The table lists this clonotype with many counts. The CDR3 region has the DNA TGTGCCAGCAGCTTCCTAGTCCGGGATACGCAGTATTTT. This sequence encodes CASSFLVRDTQYF. The chain is built from TRBV11-2 and TRBJ2-3; D remains ambiguous. The V end lost 3 bases, the J end lost 6 bases, and 10 bases lay between the germline ends. This CDR3 spans 13 amino acids. Germline values: CDR1 SGHAT, CDR2 FQNNGV. The full variable domain, rest sourced from reference TRBV11-2 and TRBJ2-3, is EAGVAQSPRYKIIEKRQSVAFWCNPISGHATLYWYQQILGQGPKLLIQFQNNGVVDDSQLPKDRFSAERLKGVDSTLKIQPAKLEDSAVYLCASSFLVRDTQYFGPGTRLTVL.

V is TRBV20-1 and J is TRBJ2-1; 8 bases match TRBD2. Germline V gives CDR1 DFQATT, CDR2 SNEGSKA (reference sequence). Trimming at V came to 2 bases and at J to 4 bases, leaving 13 bases not matched to a gene. The CDR3 contains 17 residues. CDR3 nucleotide sequence: TGCAGTGCTAGACCCCATGCACCGGGACTAGGTTACAATGAGCAGTTCTTC. Translating it yields CSARPHAPGLGYNEQFF.

The rearrangement links TRBV4-1 to TRBJ2-7; 8 bases are a match to TRBD1. Trimming cost V 4 bases and J 7 bases; bases outside gene matches: 18. This CDR3 has 17 amino acids. Germline lookup yields CDR1 MGHRA and CDR2 YSYEKL. Here the CDR3 DNA reads TGCGCCAGCAGCCCGAAAGTGATGGGACAGGCCCTGGGGGAGCAGTACTTC. Amino acids: CASSPKVMGQALGEQYF.

The chain carries TRBV30 and TRBJ1-3, with no clear D. V was shortened by 1 base and J by 2 bases, with 9 bases between the two germline ends. The CDR3 has 14 residues. The germline CDR1 and CDR2 sequences are GTSNPN and SVGIG (reference sequence). For the CDR3, the DNA is TGTGCCTGGAGTGCCCGGCCAGCTGGAAACACCATATATTTT. Translated, it gives CAWSARPAGNTIYF.

The chain joins TRBV28 to TRBJ1-4; D call uncertain. Trimming stripped 4 bases from V and 0 bases from J, with 12 bases between. This CDR3 comprises 16 residues. CDR1 and CDR2 from the germline V gene are MDHEN and SYDVKM. The CDR3, as DNA: TGTGCCAGCAGTTCTCCCGGGATATCAACTAATGAAAAACTGTTTTTT. It specifies CASSSPGISTNEKLFF.

This clonotype was recorded at least ten times. The chain couples TRBV5-1 to TRBJ1-1; the D gene is possibly TRBD1 (5 bases). Germline V gives CDR1 SGHRS, CDR2 YFSETQ. The CDR3 spans 17 residues. V lost 4 bases and J lost 1, with 20 bases in between. As DNA, the CDR3 is TGCGCCAGCAGCCTACCGACGGGGGGGTCAACGAACACTGAAGCTTTCTTT. Protein product: CASSLPTGGSTNTEAFF.

This clonotype was counted only a few times. The rearrangement links TRBV4-1 to TRBJ1-5, with D possibly TRBD1 on 5 matching bases. Deletions cut 4 bases from V and 0 bases from J, with 16 bases between. The CDR3 spans 17 residues. The V gene's germline CDR1 is MGHRA and CDR2 YSYEKL. The CDR3 protein is CASSRRGLVGSNQPQHF. The CDR3 nucleotides read TGCGCCAGCAGCCGAAGGGGTTTGGTCGGTAGCAATCAGCCCCAGCATTTT.

This clonotype was counted many times. The chain couples TRBV9 to TRBJ2-1; a possible D gene is TRBD1 (5 bases). Trimming pared 3 bases from V and 2 bases from J, leaving 12 bases between. Germline loops: CDR1 SGDLS, CDR2 YYNGEE. The CDR3 length is 15 residues. The CDR3 reads CASSATGDTYNEQFF. In DNA form, the CDR3 reads TGTGCCAGCAGCGCTACAGGCGACACCTACAATGAGCAGTTCTTC.